Shown below are 26 T cell receptor beta chains from a single sample sequenced in a study of blood T cell repertoires in COVID-19. Assay: immunoSEQ multiplex PCR; the TCRdb copy retains only in-frame clones and omits some. This repertoire shows roughly 220,000 clones, 70% to 85% found once; its top ten account for approximately 1.3%. The sequenced sample was PBMCs or T cells enriched from blood (not recorded which). The receptors stem from a woman between 40 and 50 years old with acute COVID-19.

The CDR3 nucleotides read TGTGCCAGCAGTACTAGGATGGGGTGGACTGAAGCTTTCTTT. Encoded protein: CASSTRMGWTEAFF. The chain carries TRBV28 and TRBJ1-1; D gene uncertain. Trimming left V 5 bases short and J 5 bases short, with 15 bases between. The CDR3 spans 14 residues. Germline V gene data show CDR1 as MDHEN and CDR2 as SYDVKM.

The rearrangement joins TRBV3-1 (or the pseudogene TRBV3-2) to TRBJ2-4; 10 bases align to TRBD2. The CDR3 is made up of 20 amino acids. In germline, CDR1 is LGHDT, CDR2 YNNKEL (reference sequence). With V trimmed by 0 bases and J by 3 bases, 14 bases remained unmatched. DNA of the CDR3: TGTGCCAGCAGCCAAGACCCCACCCCTAGCGGGAGTACGGTCAAAAACATTCAGTACTTC. As protein: CASSQDPTPSGSTVKNIQYF.

CDR3: CASSSPGQPNYGYTF. For the CDR3, the DNA is TGTGCCAGCAGCTCACCGGGACAGCCTAACTATGGCTACACCTTC. The chain joins TRBV7-8 to TRBJ1-2; 7 positions match TRBD1. Germline values: CDR1 SGHVS, CDR2 FQNEAQ. This CDR3 comprises 15 residues. The J segment lost 0 bases and the V segment lost 4 bases, leaving 5 bases of the junction unmatched.

The rearrangement uses TRBV12-3 or TRBV12-4 and TRBJ1-3; tentative D call: TRBD1 (6 bases). The length of the CDR3 is 13 residues. Trimming removed 7 bases at V and 0 bases at J, with 7 bases between. The CDR3 bases are TGTGCCAGCAAGGACAGCTCTGGAAACACCATATATTTT. Translated, it gives CASKDSSGNTIYF.

The chain couples TRBV5-1 to TRBJ1-4, with D perhaps matching TRBD1 (6 bases). Germline lookup yields CDR1 SGHRS and CDR2 YFSETQ. Trimming took off 3 bases at V and 1 base at J, with 7 bases between the two ends. The CDR3 runs 14 residues. The CDR3 region is CASSSDRTNEKLFF. CDR3 bases: TGCGCCAGCAGCTCGGACAGAACTAATGAAAAACTGTTTTTT.

The V call is TRBV7-3, the J call TRBJ1-6; maybe TRBD1 (5 bases). This CDR3 is 14 amino acids long. The germline V and J ends were trimmed by 3 bases and 7 bases, with 10 bases remaining between them. Germline CDR1 reads SGHTA; CDR2 reads FQGTGA. In DNA, the CDR3 is TGTGCCAGCAGCTTCAGACAGACCAATTCACCCCTCCACTTT. It specifies CASSFRQTNSPLHF. The complete variable domain, with remaining parts taken from reference TRBV7-3 and TRBJ1-6, reads GAGVSQTPSNKVTEKGKYVELRCDPISGHTALYWYRQSLGQGPEFLIYFQGTGAADDSGLPNDRFFAVRPEGSVSTLKIQRTERGDSAVYLCASSFRQTNSPLHFGNGTRLTVT.

V and J are TRBV5-8 and TRBJ2-5; D not certain. The CDR3 sequence is 14 residues long. The germline V gene encodes CDR1 SGHTS and CDR2 YDEGEE. The V end was cut by 4 bases, the J end by 2 bases, with 12 bases between. DNA for the CDR3: TGTGCCAGCAGCGTCAGGCGAACTCAAGAGACCCAGTACTTC. Translating it yields CASSVRRTQETQYF.

The chain carries TRBV19 and TRBJ1-3, with D uncertain. Germline V gene sequence: CDR1 LNHDA, CDR2 SQIVND (reference sequence). The ends were cut back, 7 bases at V and 3 bases at J, with 4 bases in the middle. This CDR3 spans 11 amino acids. CDR3 loop: CASIRGNTIYF. CDR3 nucleotides: TGTGCCAGTATCCGTGGAAACACCATATATTTT.

The chain combines TRBV28 with TRBJ2-3; D is possibly TRBD2 (5 bases). This CDR3 contains 11 residues. CDR1 is MDHEN, CDR2 SYDVKM, per germline. CDR3 sequence reads: CALGRGYTQYF. The CDR3 coding sequence is TGTGCTTTGGGGAGAGGATATACGCAGTATTTT.

The chain combines TRBV20-1 with TRBJ2-1, with D perhaps matching TRBD1 (6 bases). Germline CDR1 DFQATT, CDR2 SNEGSKA (reference sequence). The V end lost 6 bases, the J end lost 9 bases, and 12 bases lay between the germline ends. The CDR3 contains 11 residues. In DNA, the CDR3 is TGCAGTGCGCAACTAGGGGGTGAGCAGTTCTTC. Amino acids: CSAQLGGEQFF.

The chain is built from TRBV7-2 and TRBJ2-1, with 13 bases that match TRBD2. CDR3 size: 15 residues. V gave up 3 bases and J gave up 8 bases; unmatched junction bases: 4. CDR1 and CDR2 from the germline V gene are SGHTA and FQGNSA. The CDR3 DNA reads TGTGCCAGCAGCTTCGGACTAGCGGGAGTGGATGAGCAGTTCTTC. This gives the protein CASSFGLAGVDEQFF.

The J gene is TRBJ2-7, the V gene TRBV4-1; 10 bases line up with TRBD1. CDR3 length: 15 amino acids. CDR1 is MGHRA, CDR2 YSYEKL, per germline. V shed 3 bases, J shed 1 base, and the junction held 3 bases outside the gene matches. The CDR3, as DNA: TGCGCCAGCAGCCAGACAGGGGGCGCTTCCTACGAGCAGTACTTC. Its translation: CASSQTGGASYEQYF.

The rearrangement links TRBV15 to TRBJ2-3, with 10 bases aligning to TRBD2. The V gene end was trimmed by 0 bases and the J gene end by 3 bases; junction bases not matched to a gene: 6. This CDR3 is 17 amino acids long. Per the germline V gene, CDR1 is LNHNV and CDR2 is YYDKDF (reference sequence). CDR3 nucleotide sequence: TGTGCCACCAGCAGAGATTCTCTAGCGGGAGCAACAGATACGCAGTATTTT. As protein: CATSRDSLAGATDTQYF.

V gene TRBV30 combines with J gene TRBJ1-5, with TRBD1 identical over 7 bases. CDR1 GTSNPN and CDR2 SVGIG come from the germline V gene (reference sequence). This CDR3 is 17 amino acids long. V trimming: 0 bases; J trimming: 2 bases; junction bases outside the gene matches: 10. The CDR3 nucleotides read TGTGCCTGGAGTGTACCGAGACAGGGTCTTGGCAATCAGCCCCAGCATTTT. Its protein product is CAWSVPRQGLGNQPQHF.

This chain uses TRBV14 with TRBJ1-6; D perhaps matches TRBD1 (5 bases). The V gene lost 4 bases and the J gene lost 3 bases, with 13 bases spanning the gap. This CDR3 comprises 16 residues. Germline V gene sequence: CDR1 SGHDN, CDR2 FVKESK. DNA of the CDR3: TGTGCCAGCAGCCGGGGCGGGGGGATCTATAATTCACCCCTCCACTTT. Translated: CASSRGGGIYNSPLHF.

The gene calls are TRBV18 and TRBJ2-2; no firm D call. Germline CDR1 and CDR2: KGHSH and LQKENI. Trimming removed 3 bases from V and 0 bases from J, with 8 bases in between. CDR3 length: 15 residues. The CDR3 DNA reads as TGTGCCAGCTCACCCTTCGACTCGAACACCGGGGAGCTGTTTTTT. As protein: CASSPFDSNTGELFF.

This clone was seen many times. The chain recombines TRBV2 with TRBJ1-1; TRBD1 is a possible D gene (6 bases). This CDR3 contains 17 residues. Looked up from germline, CDR1 is SNHLY and CDR2 is FYNNEI. The V and J ends lost 5 bases and 0 bases respectively, with 19 bases between them. The CDR3 DNA is TGTGCCAGCAGTCTCGGACGGGGGGGCATCATGAACACTGAAGCTTTCTTT. Its translation is CASSLGRGGIMNTEAFF.

The rearrangement joins TRBV18 to TRBJ1-3; D call uncertain. Deletions cut 0 bases from V and 3 bases from J, with 15 bases between. The CDR3 runs to 17 residues. Looked up from germline, CDR1 is KGHSH and CDR2 is LQKENI. CDR3 protein: CASSPPVGSSFGNTIYF. The CDR3 DNA reads as TGTGCCAGCTCACCACCGGTGGGCAGTTCGTTTGGAAACACCATATATTTT.

The rearrangement links TRBV5-4 to TRBJ1-1; D gene uncertain. From germline, CDR1 is SGHNT and CDR2 YYREEE (reference sequence). The CDR3 is 14 amino acids. Trimming removed 6 bases at V and 3 bases at J, with 15 bases between. The CDR3 sequence is CASTQQVADTEAFF. The CDR3 region has the DNA TGTGCCAGCACCCAACAAGTGGCGGACACTGAAGCTTTCTTT.

A remark on this clone: One junction end disagrees with the germline gene, perhaps due to a read error. The CDR3 sequence is CASSADRGQSENSIYF. The DNA for the CDR3 is TGCGCCAGCAGCGCGGACAGGGGGCAGTCGGAAAACTCCATATATTTT. The V call is TRBV5-1, the J call TRBJ1-3; 11 bases map to TRBD1. In germline, CDR1 is SGHRS, CDR2 YFSETQ. This CDR3 has 16 residues.

The chain employs TRBV30 and TRBJ2-3, with TRBD2 identical over 8 bases. CDR1 and CDR2 from the germline V gene are GTSNPN and SVGIG (reference sequence). The CDR3 is 19 amino acids. Trimming removed 2 bases from V and 4 bases from J; junction bases left unmatched: 20. The CDR3 nucleotides are TGTGCCTGGAGTACCCCCGGGACGGCAGCGGGGGTTTTTCCAGATACGCAGTATTTT. Translation: CAWSTPGTAAGVFPDTQYF.

The chain joins TRBV21-1 to TRBJ2-7; no check of the table's D call, TRBD1, against the DNA was made. TRBV21-1 is described as a pseudogene. There are 19 residues in the CDR3. Here the CDR3 reads CASPANRTGAGRVSYEQYF. CDR3 sequence (DNA): TGTGCCAGCCCAGCAAATAGGACAGGGGCCGGGAGGGTCTCCTACGAGCAGTACTTC.

The chain carries TRBV6-5 and TRBJ2-7, with 8 bases matching TRBD2. CDR1 is MNHEY, CDR2 SVGAGI, per germline. V lost 2 bases and J lost 2; bases outside the gene matches: 5. The CDR3 spans 15 residues. The CDR3 protein is CASSYRRGLAYEQYF. CDR3 coding DNA: TGTGCCAGCAGTTACAGAAGGGGACTAGCCTACGAGCAGTACTTC.

This chain links TRBV7-9 with TRBJ2-5; 10 bases are a match to TRBD2. Germline V gene lookup returns CDR1 SEHNR and CDR2 FQNEAQ (reference sequence). The trim removed 1 base at V and 9 bases at J, leaving 11 bases unmatched. The CDR3 has 16 amino acids. The CDR3 DNA reads as TGTGCCAGCAGCTTAGTTTCTAGCGGGGGCCTCTGGGCCCAGTACTTC. It yields the protein CASSLVSSGGLWAQYF.

This clone was seen once. This rearrangement joins TRBV6-1 to TRBJ2-3; 10 nucleotides line up with TRBD2. The germline gives CDR1 MNHNS, CDR2 SASEGT. CDR3 size: 16 residues. Trimming at V came to 0 bases and at J to 2 bases, leaving 2 bases not matched to a gene. The CDR3 bases are TGTGCCAGCAGTGAAGCCGGACTAGCGGCCACAGATACGCAGTATTTT. Its protein product is CASSEAGLAATDTQYF.

The chain links TRBV11-2 to TRBJ1-2, with D possibly TRBD1 on 5 matching bases. This CDR3 comprises 13 residues. The germline V and J ends were trimmed by 1 base and 4 bases, with 7 bases remaining between them. Germline V gene data show CDR1 as SGHAT and CDR2 as FQNNGV. CDR3 DNA sequence: TGTGCCAGCAGCTTAGGCAGGGTCTATGGCTACACCTTC. The encoded protein is CASSLGRVYGYTF.